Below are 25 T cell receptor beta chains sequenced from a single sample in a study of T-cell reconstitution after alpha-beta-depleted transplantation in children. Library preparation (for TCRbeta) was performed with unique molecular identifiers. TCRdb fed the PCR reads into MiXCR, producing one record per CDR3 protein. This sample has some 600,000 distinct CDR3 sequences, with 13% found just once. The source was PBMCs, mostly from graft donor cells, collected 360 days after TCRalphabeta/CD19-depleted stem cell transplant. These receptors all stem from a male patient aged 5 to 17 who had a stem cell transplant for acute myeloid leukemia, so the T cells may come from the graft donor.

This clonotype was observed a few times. The CDR3 sequence: CASSQTGSLAYEQYF. CDR3 DNA sequence: TGCGCCAGCAGCCAGACAGGGTCCCTTGCCTACGAGCAGTACTTC. The chain couples TRBV5-1 to TRBJ2-7; 7 nucleotides align to TRBD1. With 4 bases clipped from V and 2 bases from J, the junction kept 9 bases outside the gene matches. CDR3 length equals 15 residues. Germline CDR1 SGHRS, CDR2 YFSETQ.

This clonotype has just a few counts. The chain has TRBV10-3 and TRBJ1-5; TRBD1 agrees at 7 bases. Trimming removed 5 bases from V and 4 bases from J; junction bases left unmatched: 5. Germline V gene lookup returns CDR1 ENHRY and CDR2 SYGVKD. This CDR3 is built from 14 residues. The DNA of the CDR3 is TGTGCCATCAGTAGGACAGGAGATAATCAGCCCCAGCATTTT. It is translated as CAISRTGDNQPQHF.

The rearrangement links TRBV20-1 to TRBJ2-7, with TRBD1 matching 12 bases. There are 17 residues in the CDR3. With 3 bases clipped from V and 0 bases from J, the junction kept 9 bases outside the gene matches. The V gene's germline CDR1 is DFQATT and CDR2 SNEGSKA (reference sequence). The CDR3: CSASGTGGEFGSYEQYF. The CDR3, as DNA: TGCAGTGCTAGCGGGACAGGGGGCGAGTTCGGCTCCTACGAGCAGTACTTC.

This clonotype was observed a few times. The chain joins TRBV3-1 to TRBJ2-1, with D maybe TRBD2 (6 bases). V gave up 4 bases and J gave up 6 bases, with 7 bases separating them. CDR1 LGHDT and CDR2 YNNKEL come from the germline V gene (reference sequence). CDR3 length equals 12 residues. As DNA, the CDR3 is TGTGCCAGCAGCCGGGACTTCAATGAGCAGTTCTTC. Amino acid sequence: CASSRDFNEQFF.

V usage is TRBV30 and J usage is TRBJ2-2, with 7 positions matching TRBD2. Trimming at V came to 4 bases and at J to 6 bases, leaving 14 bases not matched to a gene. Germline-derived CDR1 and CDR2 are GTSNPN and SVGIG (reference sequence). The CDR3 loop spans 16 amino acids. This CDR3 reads CAWIGPGWEGPGELFF. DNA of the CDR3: TGTGCCTGGATTGGCCCGGGGTGGGAGGGCCCCGGGGAGCTGTTTTTT.

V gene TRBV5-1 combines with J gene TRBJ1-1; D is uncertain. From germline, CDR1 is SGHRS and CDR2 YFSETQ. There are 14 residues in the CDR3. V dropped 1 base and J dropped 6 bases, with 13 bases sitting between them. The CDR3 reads CASSLKPDSPEAFF. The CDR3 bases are TGCGCCAGCAGCTTGAAGCCCGATAGCCCTGAAGCTTTCTTT.

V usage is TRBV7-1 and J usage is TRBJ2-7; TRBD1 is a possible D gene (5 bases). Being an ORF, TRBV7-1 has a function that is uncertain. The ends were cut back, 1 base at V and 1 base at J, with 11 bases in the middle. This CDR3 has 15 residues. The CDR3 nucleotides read TGTGCCAGCAGCTCAGGCCTGTCAGGGTCCTACGAGCAGTACTTC. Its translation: CASSSGLSGSYEQYF.

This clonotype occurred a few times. The CDR3 nucleotides read TGTGCCAGCAGTCCGCCTATCTACGAGCAGTACTTC. Translating it yields CASSPPIYEQYF. The V call is TRBV28, the J call TRBJ2-7; D is undetermined. V lost 5 bases to trimming and J lost 3 bases, with 8 bases between them. This CDR3 has 12 residues. Germline V CDR1 and CDR2: MDHEN, SYDVKM.

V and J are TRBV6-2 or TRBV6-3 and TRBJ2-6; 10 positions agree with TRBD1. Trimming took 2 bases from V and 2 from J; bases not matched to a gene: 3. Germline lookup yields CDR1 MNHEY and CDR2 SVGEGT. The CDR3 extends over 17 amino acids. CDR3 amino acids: CASSYDGQGAGANVLTF. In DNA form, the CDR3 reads TGTGCCAGCAGTTACGACGGACAGGGGGCTGGGGCCAACGTCCTGACTTTC.

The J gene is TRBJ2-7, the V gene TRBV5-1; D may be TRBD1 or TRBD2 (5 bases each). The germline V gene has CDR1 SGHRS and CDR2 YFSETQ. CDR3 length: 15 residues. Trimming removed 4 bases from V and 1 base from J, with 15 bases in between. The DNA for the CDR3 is TGCGCCAGCAGCGTCAGGGACCCGGGATCCTACGAGCAGTACTTC. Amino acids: CASSVRDPGSYEQYF.

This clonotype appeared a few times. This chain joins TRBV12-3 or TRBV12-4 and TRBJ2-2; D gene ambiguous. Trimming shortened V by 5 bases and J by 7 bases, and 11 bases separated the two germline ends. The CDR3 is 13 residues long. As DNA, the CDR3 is TGTGCCAGCAGTATCAACGGTGTCGGGGAGCTGTTTTTT. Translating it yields CASSINGVGELFF.

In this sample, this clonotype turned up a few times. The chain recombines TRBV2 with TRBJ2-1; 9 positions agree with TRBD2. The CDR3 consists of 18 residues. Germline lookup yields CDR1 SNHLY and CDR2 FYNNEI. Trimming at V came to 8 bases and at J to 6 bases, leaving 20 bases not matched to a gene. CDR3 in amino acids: CASCFGSGRDFDCNEQFF. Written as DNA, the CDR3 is TGTGCCAGCTGTTTTGGTAGCGGGAGAGATTTTGATTGCAATGAGCAGTTCTTC.

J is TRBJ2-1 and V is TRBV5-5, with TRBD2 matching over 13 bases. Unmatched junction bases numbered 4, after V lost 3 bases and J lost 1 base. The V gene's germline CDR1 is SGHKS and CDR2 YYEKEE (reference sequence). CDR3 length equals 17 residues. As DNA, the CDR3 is TGTGCCAGCAGCTCCGGGACTAGCGGGACGTCCTACAATGAGCAGTTCTTC. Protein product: CASSSGTSGTSYNEQFF.

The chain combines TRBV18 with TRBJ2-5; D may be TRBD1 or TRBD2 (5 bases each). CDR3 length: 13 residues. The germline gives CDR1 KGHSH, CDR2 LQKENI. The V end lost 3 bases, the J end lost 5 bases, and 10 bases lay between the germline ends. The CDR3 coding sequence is TGTGCCAGCTCACCGGGGACGTGGGAGACCCAGTACTTC. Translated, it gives CASSPGTWETQYF. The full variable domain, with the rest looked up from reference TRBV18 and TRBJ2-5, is NAGVMQNPRHLVRRRGQEARLRCSPMKGHSHVYWYRQLPEEGLKFMVYLQKENIIDESGMPKERFSAEFPKEGPSILRIQQVVRGDSAAYFCASSPGTWETQYFGPGTRLLVL.

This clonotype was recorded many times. The CDR3 bases are TGCAGCGTTGAAGACCGACTACTCTACAATGAGCAGTTCTTC. Residues: CSVEDRLLYNEQFF. The rearrangement joins TRBV29-1 to TRBJ2-1; a weak D match, TRBD2 (5 bases). Germline CDR1 reads SQVTM; CDR2 reads ANQGSEA. V was shortened by 0 bases and J by 3 bases, with 9 bases between the two germline ends. This CDR3 spans 14 amino acids.

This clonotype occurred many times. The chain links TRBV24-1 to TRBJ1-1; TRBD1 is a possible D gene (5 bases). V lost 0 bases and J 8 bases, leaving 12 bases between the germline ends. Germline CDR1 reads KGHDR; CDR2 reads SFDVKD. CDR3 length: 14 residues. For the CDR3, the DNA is TGTGCCACCAGTGATTTGGACTGGGGCGGGGAAGCTTTCTTT. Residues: CATSDLDWGGEAFF.

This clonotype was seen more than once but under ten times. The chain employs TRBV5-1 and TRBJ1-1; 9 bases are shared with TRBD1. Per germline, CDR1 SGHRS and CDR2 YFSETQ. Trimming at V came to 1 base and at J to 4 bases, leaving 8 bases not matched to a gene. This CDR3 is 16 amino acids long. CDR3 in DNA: TGCGCCAGCAGCTTGCGACCGGGACAGGGAGGCACTGAAGCTTTCTTT. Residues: CASSLRPGQGGTEAFF.

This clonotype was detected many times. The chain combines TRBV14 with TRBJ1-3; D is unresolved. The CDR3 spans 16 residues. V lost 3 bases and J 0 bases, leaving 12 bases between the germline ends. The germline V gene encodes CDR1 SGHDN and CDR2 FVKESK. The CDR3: CASSHQDRSSGNTIYF. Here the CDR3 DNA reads TGTGCCAGCAGCCACCAGGATCGGAGCTCTGGAAACACCATATATTTT. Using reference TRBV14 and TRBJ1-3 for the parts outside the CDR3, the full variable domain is EAGVTQFPSHSVIEKGQTVTLRCDPISGHDNLYWYRRVMGKEIKFLLHFVKESKQDESGMPNNRFLAERTGGTYSTLKVQPAELEDSGVYFCASSHQDRSSGNTIYFGEGSWLTVV.

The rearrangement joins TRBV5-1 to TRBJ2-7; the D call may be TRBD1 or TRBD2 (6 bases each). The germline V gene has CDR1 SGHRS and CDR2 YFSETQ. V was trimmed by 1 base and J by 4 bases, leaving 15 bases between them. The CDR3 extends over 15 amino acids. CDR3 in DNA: TGCGCCAGCAGCTTGAGGGGGGTGAGTAGGTACGAGCAGTACTTC. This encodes CASSLRGVSRYEQYF.

As DNA, the CDR3 is TGTGCCAGCAGCTTAGCGGGGACAGGACTGAACACTGAAGCTTTCTTT. It translates to CASSLAGTGLNTEAFF. The V call is TRBV7-2, the J call TRBJ1-1, with 8 bases matching TRBD1. J gave up 0 bases and V 0 bases, and 3 bases lay outside the gene matches. Germline CDR1 SGHTA, CDR2 FQGNSA. This CDR3 is built from 16 residues.

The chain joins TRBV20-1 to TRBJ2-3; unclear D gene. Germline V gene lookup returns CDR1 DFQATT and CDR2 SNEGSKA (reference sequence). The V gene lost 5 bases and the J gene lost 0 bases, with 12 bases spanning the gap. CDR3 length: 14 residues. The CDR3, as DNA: TGCAGTGCTTATGCTAGGTTTAGCACAGATACGCAGTATTTT. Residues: CSAYARFSTDTQYF.

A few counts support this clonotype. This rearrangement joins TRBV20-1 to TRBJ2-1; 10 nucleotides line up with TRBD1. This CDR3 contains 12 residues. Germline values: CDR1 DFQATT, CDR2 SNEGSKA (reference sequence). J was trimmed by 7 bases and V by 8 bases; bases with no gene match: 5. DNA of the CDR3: TGCAGTACGGGACAGGGGAGTAATGAGCAGTTCTTC. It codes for CSTGQGSNEQFF.

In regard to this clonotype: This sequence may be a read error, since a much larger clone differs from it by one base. The CDR3 protein is CASSLGLVDTQYF. DNA of the CDR3: TGTGCCAGCAGCTTAGGCCTCGTGGATACGCAGTATTTT. The rearrangement joins TRBV13 to TRBJ2-3, with no clear D. This CDR3 is 13 amino acids long. Looked up from germline, CDR1 is PRHDT and CDR2 is FYEKMQ (reference sequence). The V and J ends lost 0 bases and 6 bases respectively, with 7 bases between them.

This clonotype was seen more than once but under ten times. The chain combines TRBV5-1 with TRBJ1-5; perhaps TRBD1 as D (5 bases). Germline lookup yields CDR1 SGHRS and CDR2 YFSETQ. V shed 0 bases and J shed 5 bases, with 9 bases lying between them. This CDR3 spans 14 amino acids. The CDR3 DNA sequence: TGCGCCAGCAGCTTGGGGGGCATAGATCAGCCCCAGCATTTT. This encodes CASSLGGIDQPQHF.

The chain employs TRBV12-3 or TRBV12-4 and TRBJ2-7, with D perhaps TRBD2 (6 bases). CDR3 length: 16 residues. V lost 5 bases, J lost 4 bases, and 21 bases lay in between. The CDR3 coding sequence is TGTGCCAGCAGTGTCCGGTTAGCAACAGGAGGGTACGAGCAGTACTTC. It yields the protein CASSVRLATGGYEQYF.